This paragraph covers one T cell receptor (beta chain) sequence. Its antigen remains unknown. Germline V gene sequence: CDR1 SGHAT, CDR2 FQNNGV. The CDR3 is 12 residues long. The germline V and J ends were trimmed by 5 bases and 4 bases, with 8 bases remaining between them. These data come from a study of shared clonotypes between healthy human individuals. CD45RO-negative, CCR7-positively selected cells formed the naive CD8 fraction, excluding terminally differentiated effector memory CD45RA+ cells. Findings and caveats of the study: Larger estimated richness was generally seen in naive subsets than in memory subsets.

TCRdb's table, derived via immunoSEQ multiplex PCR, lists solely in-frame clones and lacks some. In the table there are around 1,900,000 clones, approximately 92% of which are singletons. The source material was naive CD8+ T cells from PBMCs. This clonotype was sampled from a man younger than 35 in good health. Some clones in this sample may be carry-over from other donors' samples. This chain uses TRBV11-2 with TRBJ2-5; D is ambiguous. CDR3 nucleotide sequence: TGTGCCAGCAGCGGGTTACTAGAGACCCAGTACTTC. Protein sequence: CASSGLLETQYF.